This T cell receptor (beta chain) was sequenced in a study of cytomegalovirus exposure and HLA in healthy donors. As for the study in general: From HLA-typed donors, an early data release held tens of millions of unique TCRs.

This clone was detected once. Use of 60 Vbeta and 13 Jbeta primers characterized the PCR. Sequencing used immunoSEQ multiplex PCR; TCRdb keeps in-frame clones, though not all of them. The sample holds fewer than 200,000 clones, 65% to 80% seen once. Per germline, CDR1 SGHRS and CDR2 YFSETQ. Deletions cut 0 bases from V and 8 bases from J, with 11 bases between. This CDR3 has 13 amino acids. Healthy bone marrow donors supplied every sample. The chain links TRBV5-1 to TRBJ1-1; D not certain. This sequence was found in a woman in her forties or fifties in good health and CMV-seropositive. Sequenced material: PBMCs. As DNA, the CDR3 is TGCGCCAGCAGCTTGGGCACCCCCGGGGAAGCTTTCTTT. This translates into CASSLGTPGEAFF.